This T cell receptor (beta chain) derives from a study of blood T cell repertoires in COVID-19. About the study: Some COVID-19 samples were acute and others convalescent; all came from the United States, Italy and Spain.

This CDR3 has 15 residues. Germline V lookup: CDR1 SGHTA, CDR2 FQGNSA. V was clipped by 0 bases and J by 10 bases; unmatched bases: 8. Assay used: immunoSEQ multiplex PCR; TCRdb lists only in-frame clones, some missing. In the table there are about 160,000 clones, approximately 86% of which are singletons. Enrollees, about 18 to 95 years old, lived in 24 US areas. The rearrangement joins TRBV7-2 to TRBJ2-1, with TRBD2 identical over 8 bases. The clonotype comes from a man in his fifties or sixties who had recovered from COVID-19. The sequenced sample consisted of PBMCs or T cells enriched from blood (not recorded which). This CDR3 reads CASSLAGPGREEQFF. CDR3 coding DNA: TGTGCCAGCAGCTTAGCTGGCCCCGGGAGGGAGGAGCAGTTCTTC.